Here is one T cell receptor (beta chain) with its context. This clone's antigen is unknown. Base qualities are not recorded, but no much larger clone differs from it by a single base. V is pared back by 2 bases and J by 0 bases, with 5 bases lying between the germline termini. The CDR3 contains 14 residues, cysteine and phenylalanine counted. Only the CDR3 part of the read is kept: 42 bases, read in frame from the first base. The germline V gene (reference sequence) sets CDR1 to MNHNY and CDR2 to SVGAGI. Collaborating institutions collected whole blood in K2EDTA tubes following their own protocols. For TCRbeta analysis, collaborators shipped samples in one of three forms: frozen whole blood, isolated PBMCs, or DNA extracted from either of those sample types. This record comes from a study of blood T cell repertoires in COVID-19 (dated by TCRdb to 2020 to 2022). A note on the overall study: Collaborator samples came from the United States, Italy and Spain and covered acute and convalescent phases of COVID-19. The material from the prospective study consisted of cDNA or gDNA derived from T cells, B-cell-depleted T cells, or PBMCs. Subjects who had been exposed to COVID-19, were actively infected with it, or had recovered from it provided the deeply sampled blood TCRbeta repertoires that made up the dataset. The repertoires were made available in a free public database intended to serve as a resource for research on the immune response to SARS-CoV-2. The samples were drawn from the first 160 participants of the ongoing ImmuneRACE study and from 1,200 or so subjects provided by 6 global collaborators. Sample metadata almost always included a de-identified subject ID, COVID-19 status, age in years and sex. Where HLA class I and class II types were available, the types were taken from metadata supplied by the sample provider, not from assay-based typing.

TCRbeta CDR3 regions were amplified from genomic DNA by means of the immunoSEQ Assay, a bias-controlled multiplex PCR. Processing in the source paper ran as follows. The number of nucleated cells in each sample was estimated by amplification of reference gene primers within the assay. Sequence reads were collapsed and filtered to measure the absolute abundance of every unique TCRbeta CDR3 rearrangement. For each sample, productive Simpson clonality was calculated as the square root of Simpson's diversity index over productive rearrangements. TCRdb re-hosts the immuneACCESS table, in-frame sequences only. Its copies lack some clones; in the studies checked, an unresolved V gene accounts for under half of them, and the cause for the rest is not known. That table furnishes V, J and clone size, whereas the DNA furnished D and trimming. Present in this sample are about 120,000 clones, approximately 90% of which were seen just once. Of the sample, 1.8% is held by the ten largest clones.

General findings and caveats noted by the study authors: The amount of clinical and demographic metadata varied by source and participant and was provided uncurated.

In this chain, TRBV6-6 is recombined with TRBJ1-3; the D gene is not confidently resolved. This receptor was identified in a human donor with active COVID-19. The donor label of this sample is uncertain. The sequencing sample was made of peripheral blood. The CDR3: CASSYSLSGNTIYF. The base sequence is TGTGCCAGCAGTTACAGCCTCTCTGGAAACACCATATATTTT.